These 18 T cell receptor beta chains came from one sample sequenced in a study of blood T cell repertoires in COVID-19. Profiled with immunoSEQ multiplex PCR; TCRdb holds only in-frame clones, not every one. The sample contains 150,000 to 250,000 clones, roughly 87% of which appear only once. The sample was PBMCs or T cells enriched from blood (not recorded which). The receptors originated from a woman in her twenties or thirties who had recovered from COVID-19.

V and J are TRBV19 and TRBJ2-7; 9 nucleotides align to TRBD2. The CDR3 sequence is 15 residues long. Trimming took 4 bases from V and 6 from J; bases not matched to a gene: 10. CDR1 and CDR2 (germline): LNHDA, SQIVND (reference sequence). In DNA form, the CDR3 reads TGTGCCAGTAGTACTAAAGGACTAGCGTTGGGCGAGCAGTACTTC. Its translation: CASSTKGLALGEQYF.

This chain links TRBV7-3 with TRBJ1-6; perhaps TRBD1 as D (5 bases). The CDR3 is made up of 14 amino acids. Trimming removed 5 bases at V and 6 bases at J, with 11 bases between. Germline V CDR1 and CDR2: SGHTA, FQGTGA. Here the CDR3 DNA reads TGTGCCAGCAGCCGGGGGGTAGGTAATTCACCCCTCCACTTT. It is translated as CASSRGVGNSPLHF. Variable domain in full (rest from reference TRBV7-3 and TRBJ1-6): GAGVSQTPSNKVTEKGKYVELRCDPISGHTALYWYRQSLGQGPEFLIYFQGTGAADDSGLPNDRFFAVRPEGSVSTLKIQRTERGDSAVYLCASSRGVGNSPLHFGNGTRLTVT.

The chain is built from TRBV5-1 and TRBJ1-3; 12 bases line up with TRBD1. The CDR3 extends over 16 amino acids. J gave up 4 bases and V 4 bases, and 6 bases lay outside the gene matches. Germline assignment: CDR1 SGHRS and CDR2 YFSETQ. DNA of the CDR3: TGCGCCAGCAGCGAAGGGACAGGGGGCGCAGGAAACACCATATATTTT. It yields the protein CASSEGTGGAGNTIYF.

J is TRBJ1-4 and V is TRBV6-5, with 7 bases identical to TRBD1. CDR1 and CDR2 from the germline V gene are MNHEY and SVGAGI. The length of the CDR3 is 15 residues. J was trimmed by 5 bases and V by 5 bases; bases with no gene match: 8. The CDR3 region is CASSPQRTGNEKLFF. The DNA for the CDR3 is TGTGCCAGCAGTCCCCAGAGGACAGGAAATGAAAAACTGTTTTTT.

This rearrangement joins TRBV4-1 to TRBJ2-3, with D possibly being TRBD2 (6 bases). Deletions cut 4 bases from V and 5 bases from J, with 19 bases between. This CDR3 is built from 16 residues. The germline V gene encodes CDR1 MGHRA and CDR2 YSYEKL. CDR3 protein: CASSLNGALAEDTQYF. The CDR3 DNA follows: TGCGCCAGCAGCCTAAATGGGGCGTTAGCGGAAGATACGCAGTATTTT.

The rearrangement uses TRBV30 and TRBJ1-5; D might be TRBD1 (6 bases). The germline V and J ends were trimmed by 2 bases and 4 bases, with 12 bases remaining between them. The CDR3 is 14 amino acids. CDR1 and CDR2 from the germline V gene are GTSNPN and SVGIG (reference sequence). The chain's CDR3 is CAWSTSGANQPQHF. DNA of the CDR3: TGTGCCTGGAGTACCTCAGGGGCTAATCAGCCCCAGCATTTT.

The chain joins TRBV12-2 to TRBJ2-1; the table assigns TRBD2, which was not confirmed against the DNA. TRBV12-2 is listed as a pseudogene. There are 20 residues in the CDR3. The CDR3 DNA sequence: TGTGCAAGTCGCGCGCGAATTCCGGGACTAGCGGGGGAAGCGGTCCATGAGCAGTTCTTC. It is translated as CASRARIPGLAGEAVHEQFF.

The chain carries TRBV7-3 and TRBJ1-1, with D unresolved. The CDR3 sequence is 13 residues long. Germline lookup yields CDR1 SGHTA and CDR2 FQGTGA. The V and J ends lost 5 bases and 0 bases respectively, with 7 bases between them. The CDR3 DNA follows: TGTGCCAGCAGCCGGGAGGTGAACACTGAAGCTTTCTTT. This sequence encodes CASSREVNTEAFF.

This chain connects TRBV4-2 to TRBJ2-5, with D possibly TRBD2 on 5 matching bases. The germline V gene has CDR1 LGHNA and CDR2 YNFKEQ. The V gene lost 0 bases and the J gene lost 5 bases, with 10 bases spanning the gap. The CDR3 contains 14 residues. CDR3 sequence: CASSQDTSLETQYF. CDR3 nucleotide sequence: TGTGCCAGCAGCCAAGATACTAGTTTGGAGACCCAGTACTTC.

The gene calls are TRBV19 and TRBJ1-2, with no clear D. Germline V CDR1 and CDR2: LNHDA, SQIVND (reference sequence). CDR3 length: 13 residues. The V gene lost 6 bases and the J gene lost 7 bases, with 15 bases spanning the gap. CDR3 bases: TGTGCCAGTAGAATCGGCTCCGTAGCTGGCTACACCTTC. Amino acids: CASRIGSVAGYTF. Variable domain in full (rest from reference TRBV19 and TRBJ1-2): DGGITQSPKYLFRKEGQNVTLSCEQNLNHDAMYWYRQDPGQGLRLIYYSQIVNDFQKGDIAEGYSVSREKKESFPLTVTSAQKNPTAFYLCASRIGSVAGYTFGSGTRLTVV.

In its sample, this clone was seen a few times. The rearrangement links TRBV6-6 to TRBJ1-1; D is undetermined. Germline values: CDR1 MNHNY, CDR2 SVGAGI (reference sequence). This CDR3 has 19 residues. V lost 5 bases to trimming and J lost 0 bases, with 25 bases between them. CDR3 sequence reads: CASSPGLGRWTFMNTEAFF. In DNA form, the CDR3 reads TGTGCCAGCAGTCCGGGTTTAGGACGGTGGACTTTTATGAACACTGAAGCTTTCTTT.

The CDR3, as DNA: TGTGCCTGGAGTGTAGACCTCGGCAGGACCTTC. This translates into CAWSVDLGRTF. The gene calls are TRBV30 and TRBJ1-2; no clear D. The V and J ends lost 0 bases and 14 bases respectively, with 13 bases between them. CDR3 length: 11 residues. Per germline, CDR1 GTSNPN and CDR2 SVGIG (reference sequence).

V and J are TRBV18 and TRBJ1-1, with 9 bases that match TRBD1. Germline CDR1 is KGHSH and CDR2 is LQKENI. The CDR3 has 11 amino acids. With 4 bases clipped from V and 10 bases from J, the junction kept 1 base outside the gene matches. The chain's CDR3 is CASSLDRGAFF. CDR3 bases: TGTGCCAGCTCACTGGACAGGGGAGCTTTCTTT.

This clone appeared many times. The sample contains more than one DNA sequence encoding this CDR3. The chain uses TRBV20-1 and TRBJ2-7, with 10 bases fitting TRBD2. The CDR3 spans 14 residues. Germline V gene sequence: CDR1 DFQATT, CDR2 SNEGSKA (reference sequence). Trimming took 3 bases from V and 2 from J; bases not matched to a gene: 4. DNA of the CDR3: TGCAGTGCTAGTTCTAGCGGGGGAACCTACGAGCAGTACTTC. Translated, it gives CSASSSGGTYEQYF.

V usage is TRBV5-1 and J usage is TRBJ1-6; the match to TRBD1 covers 9 bases. V lost 2 bases and J lost 7; bases outside the gene matches: 7. CDR3 length equals 16 residues. Germline assignment: CDR1 SGHRS and CDR2 YFSETQ. CDR3 sequence reads: CASSFTTGGTNSPLHF. As DNA, the CDR3 is TGCGCCAGCAGCTTTACCACAGGGGGCACAAATTCACCCCTCCACTTT. Filled out from reference TRBV5-1 and TRBJ1-6, the complete variable domain reads KAGVTQTPRYLIKTRGQQVTLSCSPISGHRSVSWYQQTPGQGLQFLFEYFSETQRNKGNFPGRFSGRQFSNSRSEMNVSTLELGDSALYLCASSFTTGGTNSPLHFGNGTRLTVT.

This clone showed up many times. V gene TRBV24-1 combines with J gene TRBJ2-2; D uncertain. Germline V CDR1 and CDR2: KGHDR, SFDVKD. The CDR3 sequence is 14 residues long. Deletions cut 9 bases from V and 1 base from J, with 11 bases between. The CDR3 DNA is TGTGCCACCTCGCACCTAGAGAACACCGGGGAGCTGTTTTTT. It translates to CATSHLENTGELFF.

The chain has TRBV6-5 and TRBJ2-7; 8 nucleotides align to TRBD2. Germline CDR1 and CDR2: MNHEY and SVGAGI. Trimming cost V 6 bases and J 2 bases; bases outside gene matches: 3. CDR3 length: 13 residues. The chain's CDR3 is CASRGGGPYEQYF. CDR3 sequence (DNA): TGTGCCAGCAGGGGCGGGGGGCCCTACGAGCAGTACTTC.

The chain couples TRBV15 to TRBJ1-1; weak D call: TRBD1 (5 bases). Trimming took off 7 bases at V and 4 bases at J, with 16 bases between the two ends. CDR1 LNHNV and CDR2 YYDKDF come from the germline V gene (reference sequence). This CDR3 is built from 14 residues. CDR3 protein: CATTQAGDSTEAFF. The CDR3 DNA sequence: TGTGCCACCACGCAGGCGGGGGATAGCACTGAAGCTTTCTTT.